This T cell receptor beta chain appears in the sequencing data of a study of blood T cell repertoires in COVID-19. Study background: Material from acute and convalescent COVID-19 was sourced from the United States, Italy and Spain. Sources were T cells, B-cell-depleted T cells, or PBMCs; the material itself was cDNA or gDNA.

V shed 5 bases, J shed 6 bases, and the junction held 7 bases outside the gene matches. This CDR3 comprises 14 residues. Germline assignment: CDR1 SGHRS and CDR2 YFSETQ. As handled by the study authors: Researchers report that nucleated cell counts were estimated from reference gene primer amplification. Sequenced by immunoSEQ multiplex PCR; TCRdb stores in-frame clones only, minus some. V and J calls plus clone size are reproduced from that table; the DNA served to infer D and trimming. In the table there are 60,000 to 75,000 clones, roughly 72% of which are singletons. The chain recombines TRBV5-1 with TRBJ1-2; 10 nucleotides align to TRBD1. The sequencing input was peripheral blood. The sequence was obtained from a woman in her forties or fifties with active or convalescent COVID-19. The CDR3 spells CASSPGGQGNGYTF. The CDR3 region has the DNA TGCGCCAGCAGTCCGGGGGGACAGGGGAATGGCTACACCTTC.